This TCR beta chain appears in the sequencing data of a study of blood T cell repertoires in COVID-19. V dropped 5 bases and J dropped 7; count of bases not matched to a gene: 7. This CDR3 has 13 amino acids. The germline CDR1 and CDR2 sequences are SGHTA and FQGTGA. Produced via immunoSEQ multiplex PCR; TCRdb's table is partial and in-frame only. Here the sample spans some 320,000 clones, about nine tenths being singletons. The origin of this receptor is a man between 60 and 70 years old who had recovered from COVID-19. J is TRBJ1-2 and V is TRBV7-3, with 7 bases aligning to TRBD1. The source material was PBMCs or T cells enriched from blood (not recorded which). The chain's CDR3 is CASSRTGVGGYTF. In DNA form, the CDR3 reads TGTGCCAGCAGCCGAACAGGGGTGGGTGGCTACACCTTC. The variable domain in full, with the rest retrieved from reference TRBV7-3 and TRBJ1-2, is GAGVSQTPSNKVTEKGKYVELRCDPISGHTALYWYRQSLGQGPEFLIYFQGTGAADDSGLPNDRFFAVRPEGSVSTLKIQRTERGDSAVYLCASSRTGVGGYTFGSGTRLTVV.